These 6 T cell receptor beta chains came from one sample sequenced in a study of cytomegalovirus exposure and HLA in healthy donors. Both 60 Vbeta primers and 13 Jbeta primers went into the PCR. Profiling relied on immunoSEQ multiplex PCR, and the TCRdb table lists in-frame clones only, not all of them. The sample yields approximately 100,000 clones, under 80% seen once. The sequenced sample was PBMCs. These receptors originate from a human donor in good health.

This chain's CDR3 is CASSVATGGLAEAFF. Written as DNA, the CDR3 is TGTGCCAGCAGCGTCGCGACAGGGGGCCTAGCTGAAGCTTTCTTT. This rearrangement joins TRBV9 to TRBJ1-1; 10 bases are a match to TRBD1. The CDR3 totals 15 residues. Germline V gene lookup returns CDR1 SGDLS and CDR2 YYNGEE. V shed 2 bases and J 6 bases; nucleotides not matched to a gene: 7.

The genes are TRBV7-7 and TRBJ2-5, with 8 bases aligning to TRBD1. The germline V gene has CDR1 SSHAT and CDR2 FNYEAQ (reference sequence). The CDR3 runs 16 residues. V lost 5 bases and J lost 2; bases outside the gene matches: 10. The CDR3 region is CASSPKDREIQETQYF. For the CDR3, the DNA is TGTGCCAGCAGCCCTAAGGACAGGGAAATTCAAGAGACCCAGTACTTC.

This clone showed up just a few times. The V call is TRBV7-9, the J call TRBJ1-1, with unresolved D. Germline V gene lookup returns CDR1 SEHNR and CDR2 FQNEAQ (reference sequence). The CDR3 consists of 14 residues. The V end lost 2 bases, the J end lost 0 bases, and 7 bases lay between the germline ends. The CDR3 bases are TGTGCCAGCAGCTTAAATCAGGTGAACACTGAAGCTTTCTTT. This sequence encodes CASSLNQVNTEAFF.

This clone was seen a few times. J is TRBJ2-7 and V is TRBV18, with 7 bases aligning to TRBD1. V lost 4 bases to trimming and J lost 5 bases; unmatched junction nucleotides: 2. The CDR3 length is 12 residues. Germline V CDR1 and CDR2: KGHSH, LQKENI. CDR3 in DNA: TGTGCCAGCTCACGAACAGGGGACGAGCAGTACTTC. This sequence encodes CASSRTGDEQYF.

The chain couples TRBV25-1 to TRBJ1-3; TRBD1 agrees at 7 bases. The J segment lost 4 bases and the V segment lost 1 base, leaving 10 bases of the junction unmatched. The CDR3 spans 17 residues. Germline V gene data show CDR1 as MGHDK and CDR2 as SYGVNS. In nucleotides, the CDR3 is TGTGCCAGCAGTGAATGGGTGGTAGGGGGCAGCGGAAACACCATATATTTT. Amino acids: CASSEWVVGGSGNTIYF.

This chain uses TRBV5-6 with TRBJ2-7; the match to TRBD1 covers 9 bases. The CDR3 spans 15 residues. CDR1 SGHDT and CDR2 YYEEEE come from the germline V gene. Losses at the gene ends were 4 bases for V and 5 bases for J; bases not matched to a gene: 10. The CDR3 region is CASSGDRGGQNEQYF. The CDR3 DNA reads TGTGCCAGCAGCGGTGACAGGGGGGGACAGAACGAGCAGTACTTC. Drawing the rest from reference TRBV5-6 and TRBJ2-7, the complete variable domain is DAGVTQSPTHLIKTRGQQVTLRCSPKSGHDTVSWYQQALGQGPQFIFQYYEEEERQRGNFPDRFSGHQFPNYSSELNVNALLLGDSALYLCASSGDRGGQNEQYFGPGTRLTVT.